This T cell receptor beta chain is from a study of neurological immune-mediated disorders. General study results and limits: Phylogenetic grouping assigned the repertoires of 18 of 34 multiple sclerosis patients to a single cluster of related CDR3 sequences. This cluster may be a repertoire-level signature.

This CDR3 comprises 11 residues. The V end lost 4 bases, the J end lost 8 bases, and 8 bases lay between the germline ends. Germline CDR1 reads MNHNY; CDR2 reads SVGAGI (reference sequence). 5'RACE with 10-nucleotide random UMIs produced the cDNA. Sequencing runs each generated in excess of 200 million TCR-beta sequences derived from 15-18 subjects. TCRdb redid the calling of the 5' RACE reads with MiXCR, one entry per CDR3 protein. The table includes about 82,000 distinct CDR3 sequences, 2.5% to 3% detected once. This clonotype was seen at least ten times. Its antigen is as yet unknown. The origin of this receptor is a woman aged 30 to 39 with multiple sclerosis. V and J are TRBV6-6 and TRBJ1-2, with unresolved D. Sequenced: PBMCs. Here the CDR3 reads CASSSTGGYTF. The CDR3 coding sequence is TGTGCCAGCAGTTCCACCGGCGGCTACACCTTC.